The table lists the clone carrying this T cell receptor (beta chain) with a few counts. Its cognate antigen is unknown. This sample was taken from a study of regulatory T cells in long-lasting Graves disease. The CDR3 contains 17 residues. Germline V gene sequence: CDR1 LGHDT, CDR2 YNNKEL (reference sequence). The V and J ends lost 0 bases and 5 bases, in that order; junction bases with no gene match: 6. Time point denoted: persistent/refractory GD, antithyroid drugs over 5 years with positive TRAb. Following extraction of RNA from PBMCs, that RNA was used to make the TCR library. According to the study, TCR beta libraries were built with iRepertoire HTBI primers and CDR3-region Arm-PCR. TCRdb re-called the multiplex PCR reads with MiXCR, one entry per CDR3 protein. The top ten clones hold 35% to 55% of a sample with 650,000 to 850,000 distinct CDR3 sequences, 30% of them seen once. Study-level findings and limits: Comparison showed that persistent patients shared more public clonotypes (about 3,000) than new patients (approximately 1,000). Segments TRBV28, TRBJ1-2 and TRBJ2-5 showed preferential usage in persistent disease.

The chain employs TRBV3-1 and TRBJ2-7; 14 positions match TRBD2. This TCR was sampled from a female donor with Graves disease. The specimen was peripheral blood mononuclear cells (PBMCs), collected when the disease was refractory, from a patient treated with antithyroid drugs. CDR3 DNA: TGTGCCAGCAGCCAAGATTCGGCGACTAGCGGGAGGGACGAGCAGTACTTC. It codes for CASSQDSATSGRDEQYF.